This T cell receptor beta chain was found in a study of technical replicates of blood from a handful of donors. Germline V gives CDR1 SGHKS, CDR2 YYEKEE (reference sequence). With 5 bases removed from V and 3 bases from J, the gap between germline ends came to 18 bases. The CDR3 extends over 15 amino acids. The assay was immunoSEQ multiplex PCR, and TCRdb's table has in-frame clones only and misses some. The sample has about 75,000 clones; 91% are singletons. The genes are TRBV5-5 and TRBJ2-7; TRBD2 is a possible D gene (6 bases). Sample: T cells isolated from PBMCs. The receptor's source is a human donor in good health. Some clones in this sample may be carry-over from other donors' samples. CDR3 coding DNA: TGTGCCAGCAGACCCTCCCCGCAGGGACTCTACGAGCAGTACTTC. Translating it yields CASRPSPQGLYEQYF.